This T cell receptor beta chain was observed in a study of cytomegalovirus exposure and HLA in healthy donors. Points from the study as a whole: Listed as cytomegalovirus-associated were 150 or so TCR beta chains.

This clone was detected a few times. Its specificity is not known. Assay used: immunoSEQ multiplex PCR; TCRdb lists only in-frame clones, some missing. The sample consists of a few hundred thousand clones, more than 85% of them appearing once. Germline V gene data show CDR1 as MDHEN and CDR2 as SYDVKM. Losses at the gene ends were 3 bases for V and 2 bases for J; bases not matched to a gene: 3. This CDR3 spans 14 amino acids. Sequencing was performed on PBMCs. This TCR derives from a man younger than 35 in good health and CMV-seropositive. V gene TRBV28 combines with J gene TRBJ2-7, with 8 bases matching TRBD1. CDR3 sequence reads: CASSLVQGAYEQYF. The CDR3 DNA sequence: TGTGCCAGCAGTTTGGTACAGGGGGCCTACGAGCAGTACTTC.